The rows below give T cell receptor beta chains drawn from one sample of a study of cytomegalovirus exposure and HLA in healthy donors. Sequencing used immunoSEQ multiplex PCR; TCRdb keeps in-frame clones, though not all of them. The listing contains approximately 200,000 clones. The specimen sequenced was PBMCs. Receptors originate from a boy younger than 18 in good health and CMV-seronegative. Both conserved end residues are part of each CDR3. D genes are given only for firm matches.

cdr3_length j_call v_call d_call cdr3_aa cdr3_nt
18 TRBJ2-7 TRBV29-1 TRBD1 CSVSLAPGQPLSSYEQYF TGCAGCGTCTCACTCGCACCGGGACAGCCATTGAGCTCCTACGAGCAGTACTTC
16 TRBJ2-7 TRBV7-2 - CASSLGLGQLVYEQYF TGTGCCAGCAGCTTAGGCCTAGGACAGCTAGTATACGAGCAGTACTTC
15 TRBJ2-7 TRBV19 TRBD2 CASSMGSGGPYEQYF TGTGCCAGTAGTATGGGAAGCGGGGGTCCCTACGAGCAGTACTTC
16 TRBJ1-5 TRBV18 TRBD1 CASSRTGGYGNQPQHF TGTGCCAGCTCACGAACAGGGGGATACGGCAATCAGCCCCAGCATTTT
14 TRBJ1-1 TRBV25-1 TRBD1 CASRLQGANTEAFF TGTGCCAGCAGACTACAGGGGGCGAACACTGAAGCTTTCTTT
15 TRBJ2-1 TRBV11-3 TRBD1 CASSPGQGSYNEQFF TGTGCCAGCAGCCCCGGACAGGGGAGCTACAATGAGCAGTTCTTC
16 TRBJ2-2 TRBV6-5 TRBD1 CASSYQTDRGPGELFF TGTGCCAGCAGTTACCAAACTGACAGGGGGCCCGGGGAGCTGTTTTTT
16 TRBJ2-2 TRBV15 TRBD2 CATSRRGLAYTGELFF TGTGCCACCAGCAGGAGGGGACTAGCATACACCGGGGAGCTGTTTTTT
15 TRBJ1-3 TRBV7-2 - CANSPSGTFGNTIYF TGTGCCAACAGCCCATCGGGGACATTTGGAAACACCATATATTTT
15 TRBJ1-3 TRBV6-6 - CASSYSGGSGNTIYF TGTGCCAGCAGTTACTCCGGGGGCTCTGGAAACACCATATATTTT
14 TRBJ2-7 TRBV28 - CASSLAGALGEQYF TGTGCCAGCAGTTTAGCAGGGGCTCTGGGAGAGCAGTACTTC
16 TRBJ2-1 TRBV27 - CASSPAMGHKYNEQFF TGTGCCAGCAGTCCGGCCATGGGACACAAATACAATGAGCAGTTCTTC
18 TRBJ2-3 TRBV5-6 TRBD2 CASSPMLRGGPITDTQYF TGTGCCAGCAGCCCTATGTTGCGGGGGGGGCCAATCACAGATACGCAGTATTTT
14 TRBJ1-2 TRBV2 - CASTGGVGRYGYTF TGTGCCAGCACAGGCGGGGTCGGACGCTATGGCTACACCTTC
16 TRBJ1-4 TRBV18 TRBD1 CASSPGQGITNEKLFF TGTGCCAGCTCACCCGGACAGGGGATAACTAATGAAAAACTGTTTTTT
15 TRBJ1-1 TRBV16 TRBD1 CASSQGRGRGTEAFF TGTGCCAGCAGCCAAGGCAGGGGGCGGGGTACTGAAGCTTTCTTT
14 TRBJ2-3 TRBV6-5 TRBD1 CASRRHRGTGTQYF TGTGCCAGCAGACGCCACAGGGGAACCGGTACGCAGTATTTT
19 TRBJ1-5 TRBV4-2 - CASSQDPIQDGYQNQPQHF TGTGCCAGCAGCCAAGACCCCATCCAGGATGGGTATCAAAATCAGCCCCAGCATTTT
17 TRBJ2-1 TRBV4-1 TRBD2 CASSAPVSGVSYNEQFF TGCGCCAGCAGCGCCCCCGTTAGCGGGGTGTCCTACAATGAGCAGTTCTTC
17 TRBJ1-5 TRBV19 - CASSRQNRFGSNQPQHF TGTGCCAGTAGTAGGCAAAACAGATTTGGCAGCAATCAGCCCCAGCATTTT
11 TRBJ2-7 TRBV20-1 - CSGGPSYEQYF TGCAGTGGGGGGCCCTCTTACGAGCAGTACTTC
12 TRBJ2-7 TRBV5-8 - CASSLNNYEQYF TGTGCCAGCAGCTTGAATAATTACGAGCAGTACTTC
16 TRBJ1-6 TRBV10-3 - CAISATEITYNSPLHF TGTGCCATCAGTGCAACAGAAATAACCTATAATTCACCCCTCCACTTT
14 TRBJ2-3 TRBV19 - CASDPGRGTDTQYF TGTGCCAGTGACCCAGGCAGGGGCACAGATACGCAGTATTTT
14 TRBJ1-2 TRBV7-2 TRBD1 CASGDRARDYGYTF TGTGCCAGCGGAGACAGGGCCCGAGACTATGGCTACACCTTC
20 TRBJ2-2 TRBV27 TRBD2 CASSSHGARGRVANTGELFF TGTGCCAGCAGTTCCCACGGGGCCCGAGGGAGGGTGGCGAACACCGGGGAGCTGTTTTTT
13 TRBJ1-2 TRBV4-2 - CASSRPDSYGYTF TGTGCCAGCAGCCGACCCGACAGTTATGGCTACACCTTC
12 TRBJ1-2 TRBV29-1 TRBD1 CSAYRGNYGYTF TGCAGCGCATACAGGGGCAACTATGGCTACACCTTC
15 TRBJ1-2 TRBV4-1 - CASSPIRGKDYGYTF TGCGCCAGCAGCCCAATCAGGGGAAAGGACTATGGCTACACCTTC
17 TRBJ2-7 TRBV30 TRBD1 CASSDDPGTGSSYEQYF TGTGCCTCCTCTGACGATCCCGGGACAGGGAGCTCCTACGAGCAGTACTTC
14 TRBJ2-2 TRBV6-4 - CASSERFSTGELFF TGTGCCAGCAGTGAGAGGTTTTCCACCGGGGAGCTGTTTTTT
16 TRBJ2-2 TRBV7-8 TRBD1 CASSFDGTGYTGELFF TGTGCCAGCAGCTTCGACGGGACAGGGTACACCGGGGAGCTGTTTTTT
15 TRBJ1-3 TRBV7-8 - CASSLRFSGGNTIYF TGTGCCAGCAGCTTACGGTTTTCGGGGGGAAACACCATATATTTT
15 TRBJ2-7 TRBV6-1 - CASSGPRTITYEQYF TGTGCCAGCAGTGGTCCCCGGACTATTACCTACGAGCAGTACTTC
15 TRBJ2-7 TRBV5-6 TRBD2 CASSNKRGGRHEQYF TGTGCCAGCAGCAATAAGCGGGGGGGCCGCCACGAGCAGTACTTC
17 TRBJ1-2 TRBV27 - CASSSISGGVLSYGYTF TGTGCCAGCAGTTCTATCTCGGGGGGGGTCTTGAGCTATGGCTACACCTTC
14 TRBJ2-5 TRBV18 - CASSPTGQKETQYF TGTGCCAGCTCACCGACAGGCCAGAAAGAGACCCAGTACTTC